This paragraph covers one TCR beta chain sequence. The antigen is undetermined. This CDR3 spans 15 amino acids. The V gene lost 5 bases and the J gene lost 2 bases, with 13 bases spanning the gap. CDR1 is SGHVS and CDR2 is FQNEAQ in the germline V gene. This sample is drawn from a study of T cell responses to AZD1222 COVID-19 vaccine. Whole-study results and caveats: No day 14 peak samples; only post-peak repertoires were characterized. Spike-specific TCR depth and breadth grew after two AZD1222 doses. Baseline serostatus was positive in only six AZD1222 recipients.

Data came from immunoSEQ multiplex PCR; TCRdb stores just in-frame clones and leaves some out. The sample lists about 100,000 clones, around 87% seen once, with roughly 4.2% in the top ten. The clonotype originates from an adult in good health. The sequencing here drew on peripheral blood, taken on day 0 of MenACWY control vaccination. This sequence joins TRBV7-8 and TRBJ1-3, with D possibly being TRBD1 (6 bases). CDR3 coding DNA: TGTGCCAGCAGCGAACAGGGAGTCACTGGAAACACCATATATTTT. This translates into CASSEQGVTGNTIYF. The full variable domain, with the rest looked up from reference TRBV7-8 and TRBJ1-3, is GAGVSQSPRYKVAKRGQDVALRCDPISGHVSLFWYQQALGQGPEFLTYFQNEAQLDKSGLPSDRFFAERPEGSVSTLKIQRTQQEDSAVYLCASSEQGVTGNTIYFGEGSWLTVV.